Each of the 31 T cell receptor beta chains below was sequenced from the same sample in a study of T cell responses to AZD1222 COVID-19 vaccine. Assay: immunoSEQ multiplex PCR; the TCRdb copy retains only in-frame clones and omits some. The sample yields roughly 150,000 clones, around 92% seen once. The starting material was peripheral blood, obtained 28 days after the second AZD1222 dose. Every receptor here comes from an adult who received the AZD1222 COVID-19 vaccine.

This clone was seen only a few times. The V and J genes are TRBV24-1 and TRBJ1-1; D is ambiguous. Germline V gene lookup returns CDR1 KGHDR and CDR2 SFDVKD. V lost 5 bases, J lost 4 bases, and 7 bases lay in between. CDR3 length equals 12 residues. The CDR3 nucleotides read TGTGCCACCAGTGGGTTGAGCACTGAAGCTTTCTTT. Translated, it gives CATSGLSTEAFF.

CDR3: CASSLGSSGGYNEQFF. The CDR3 nucleotides are TGTGCCAGCAGCTTGGGGTCTAGCGGGGGTTACAATGAGCAGTTCTTC. The V gene is TRBV5-4, the J gene TRBJ2-1; TRBD2 matches 10 bases. The CDR3 is 16 residues long. V dropped 0 bases and J dropped 4; count of bases not matched to a gene: 4. Germline V gene data show CDR1 as SGHNT and CDR2 as YYREEE (reference sequence). The entire variable domain, with the rest obtained from reference TRBV5-4 and TRBJ2-1, is as follows: ETGVTQSPTHLIKTRGQQVTLRCSSQSGHNTVSWYQQALGQGPQFIFQYYREEENGRGNFPPRFSGLQFPNYSSELNVNALELDDSALYLCASSLGSSGGYNEQFFGPGTRLTVL.

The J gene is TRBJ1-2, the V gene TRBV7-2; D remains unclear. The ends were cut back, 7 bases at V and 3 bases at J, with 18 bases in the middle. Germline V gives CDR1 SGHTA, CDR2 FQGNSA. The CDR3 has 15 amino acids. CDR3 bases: TGTGCCAGCAAATTTACCCCCGGGGTGGACTATGGCTACACCTTC. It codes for CASKFTPGVDYGYTF.

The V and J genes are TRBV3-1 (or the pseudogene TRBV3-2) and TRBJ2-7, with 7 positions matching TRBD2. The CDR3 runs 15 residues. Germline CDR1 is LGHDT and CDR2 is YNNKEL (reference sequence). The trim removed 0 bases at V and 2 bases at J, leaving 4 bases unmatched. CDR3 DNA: TGTGCCAGCAGCCAAGAACTAGCGCTACCCTACGAGCAGTACTTC. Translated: CASSQELALPYEQYF.

CDR3 in amino acids: CAIRTSGTHEQYF. The CDR3 DNA sequence: TGTGCCATCAGAACTAGCGGGACCCACGAGCAGTACTTC. The V call is TRBV10-3, the J call TRBJ2-7; 10 bases are shared with TRBD2. Germline V lookup: CDR1 ENHRY, CDR2 SYGVKD. The junction had 4 bases not matched to a gene; V was cut back by 6 bases and J by 5 bases. The CDR3 contains 13 residues.

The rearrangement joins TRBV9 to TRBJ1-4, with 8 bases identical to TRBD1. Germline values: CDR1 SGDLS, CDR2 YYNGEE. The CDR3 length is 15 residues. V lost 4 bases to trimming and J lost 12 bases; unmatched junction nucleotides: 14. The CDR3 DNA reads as TGTGCCAGCAGCTCTGGACAGGGAGTGGGGTCGGAACTGTTTTTT. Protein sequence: CASSSGQGVGSELFF. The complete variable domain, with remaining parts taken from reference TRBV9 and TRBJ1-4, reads DSGVTQTPKHLITATGQRVTLRCSPRSGDLSVYWYQQSLDQGLQFLIQYYNGEERAKGNILERFSAQQFPDLHSELNLSSLELGDSALYFCASSSGQGVGSELFFGSGTQLSVL.

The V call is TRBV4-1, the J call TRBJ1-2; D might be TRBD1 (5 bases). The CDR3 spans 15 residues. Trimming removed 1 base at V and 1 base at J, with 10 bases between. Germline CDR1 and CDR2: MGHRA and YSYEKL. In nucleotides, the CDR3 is TGCGCCAGCAGCCAAGCCGCAGGGATTAACTATGGCTACACCTTC. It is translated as CASSQAAGINYGYTF.

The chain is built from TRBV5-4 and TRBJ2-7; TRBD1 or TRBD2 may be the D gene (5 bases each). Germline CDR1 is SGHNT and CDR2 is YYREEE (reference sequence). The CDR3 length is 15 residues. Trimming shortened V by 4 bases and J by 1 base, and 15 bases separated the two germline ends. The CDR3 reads CASSRDVKGSYEQYF. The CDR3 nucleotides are TGTGCCAGCAGCCGGGACGTAAAGGGGTCCTACGAGCAGTACTTC.

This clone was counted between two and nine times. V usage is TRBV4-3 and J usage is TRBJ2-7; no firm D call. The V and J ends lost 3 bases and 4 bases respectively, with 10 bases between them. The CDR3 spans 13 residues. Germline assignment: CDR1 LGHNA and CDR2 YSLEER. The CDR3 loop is CASSHSGEYEQYF. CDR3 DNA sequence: TGCGCCAGCAGCCATAGTGGGGAATACGAGCAGTACTTC.

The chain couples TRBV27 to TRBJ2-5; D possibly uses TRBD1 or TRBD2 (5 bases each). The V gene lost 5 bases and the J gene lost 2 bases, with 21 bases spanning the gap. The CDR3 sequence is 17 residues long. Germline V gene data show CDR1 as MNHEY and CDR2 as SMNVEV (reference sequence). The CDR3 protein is CASSHLLGRDPQETQYF. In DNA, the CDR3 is TGTGCCAGCAGTCACCTCCTCGGCAGGGACCCTCAAGAGACCCAGTACTTC.

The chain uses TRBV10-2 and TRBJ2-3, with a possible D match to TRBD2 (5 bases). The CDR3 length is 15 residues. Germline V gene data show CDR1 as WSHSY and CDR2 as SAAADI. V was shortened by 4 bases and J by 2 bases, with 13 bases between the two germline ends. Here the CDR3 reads CASSGGDQNTDTQYF. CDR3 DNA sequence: TGCGCCAGCAGTGGGGGAGACCAAAACACAGATACGCAGTATTTT.

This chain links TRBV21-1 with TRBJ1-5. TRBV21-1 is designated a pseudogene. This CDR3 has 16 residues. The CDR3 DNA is TGTGCCAGCAGCAAAGAAGGGATCAATAGCAATCAGCCCCAGCATTTT. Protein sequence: CASSKEGINSNQPQHF.

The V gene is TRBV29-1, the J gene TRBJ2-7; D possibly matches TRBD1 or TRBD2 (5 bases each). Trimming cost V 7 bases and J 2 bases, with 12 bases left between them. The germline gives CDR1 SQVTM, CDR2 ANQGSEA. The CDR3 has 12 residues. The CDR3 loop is CSAFGTTYEQYF. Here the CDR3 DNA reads TGCAGCGCCTTCGGGACCACCTACGAGCAGTACTTC.

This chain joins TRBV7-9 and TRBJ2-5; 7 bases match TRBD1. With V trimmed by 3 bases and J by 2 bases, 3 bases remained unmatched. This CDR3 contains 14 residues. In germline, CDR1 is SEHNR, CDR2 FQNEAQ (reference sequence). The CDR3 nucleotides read TGTGCCAGCAGCTTGGGACAGTTACAAGAGACCCAGTACTTC. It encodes CASSLGQLQETQYF. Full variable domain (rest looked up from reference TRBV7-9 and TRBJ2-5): DTGVSQNPRHKITKRGQNVTFRCDPISEHNRLYWYRQTLGQGPEFLTYFQNEAQLEKSRLLSDRFSAERPKGSFSTLEIQRTEQGDSAMYLCASSLGQLQETQYFGPGTRLLVL.

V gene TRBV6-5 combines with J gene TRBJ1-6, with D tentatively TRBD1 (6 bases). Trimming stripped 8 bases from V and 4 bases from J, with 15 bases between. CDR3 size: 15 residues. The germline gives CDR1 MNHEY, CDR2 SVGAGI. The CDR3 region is CASGGGQGYNSPLHF. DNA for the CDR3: TGTGCCAGCGGGGGGGGGCAGGGGTATAATTCACCCCTCCACTTT.

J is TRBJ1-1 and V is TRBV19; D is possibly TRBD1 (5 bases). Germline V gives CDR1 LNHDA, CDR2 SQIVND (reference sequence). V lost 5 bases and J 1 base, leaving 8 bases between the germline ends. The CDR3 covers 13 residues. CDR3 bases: TGTGCCAGTAGTGACACAGGGAACACTGAAGCTTTCTTT. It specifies CASSDTGNTEAFF.

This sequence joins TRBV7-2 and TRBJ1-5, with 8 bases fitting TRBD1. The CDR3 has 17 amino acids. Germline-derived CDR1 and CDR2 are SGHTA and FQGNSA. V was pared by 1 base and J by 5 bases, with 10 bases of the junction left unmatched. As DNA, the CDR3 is TGTGCCAGCAGCTTAGTTGCCGGCGGACAGGGCTATCAGCCCCAGCATTTT. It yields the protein CASSLVAGGQGYQPQHF.

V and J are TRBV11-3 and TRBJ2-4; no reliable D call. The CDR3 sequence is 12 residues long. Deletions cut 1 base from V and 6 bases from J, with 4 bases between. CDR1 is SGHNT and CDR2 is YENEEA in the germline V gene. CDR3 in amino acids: CASSLGGNIQYF. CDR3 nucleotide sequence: TGTGCCAGCAGCTTAGGGGGAAACATTCAGTACTTC.

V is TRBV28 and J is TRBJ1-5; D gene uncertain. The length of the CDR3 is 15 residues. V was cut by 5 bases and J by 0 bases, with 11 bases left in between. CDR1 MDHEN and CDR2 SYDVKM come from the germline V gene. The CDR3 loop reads CASSPRGYSNQPQHF. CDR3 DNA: TGTGCCAGCAGTCCCCGCGGGTATAGCAATCAGCCCCAGCATTTT.

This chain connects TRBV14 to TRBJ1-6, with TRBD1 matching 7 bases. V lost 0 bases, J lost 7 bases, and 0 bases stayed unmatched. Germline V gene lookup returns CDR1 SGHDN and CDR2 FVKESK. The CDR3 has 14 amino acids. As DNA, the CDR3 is TGTGCCAGCAGCCAAGAGACAGGGAATTCACCCCTCCACTTT. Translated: CASSQETGNSPLHF.

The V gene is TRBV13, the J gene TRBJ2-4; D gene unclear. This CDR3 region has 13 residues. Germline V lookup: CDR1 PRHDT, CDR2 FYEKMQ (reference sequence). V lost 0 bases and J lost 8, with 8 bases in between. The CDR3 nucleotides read TGTGCCAGCAGCTTAGGCCCGAAAGACATTCAGTACTTC. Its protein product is CASSLGPKDIQYF.

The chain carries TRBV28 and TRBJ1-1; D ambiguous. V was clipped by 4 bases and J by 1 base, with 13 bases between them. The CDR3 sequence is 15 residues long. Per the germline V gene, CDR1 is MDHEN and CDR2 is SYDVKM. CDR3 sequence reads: CASSSPTNKNTEAFF. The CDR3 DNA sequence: TGTGCCAGCAGTTCGCCGACAAACAAGAACACTGAAGCTTTCTTT.

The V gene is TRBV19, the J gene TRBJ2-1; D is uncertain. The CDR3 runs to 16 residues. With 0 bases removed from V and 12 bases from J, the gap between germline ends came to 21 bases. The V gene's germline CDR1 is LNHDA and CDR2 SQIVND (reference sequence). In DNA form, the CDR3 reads TGTGCCAGTAGTATAGAGACCGGGTCTCTCATTATACGGCAGTTCTTC. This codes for CASSIETGSLIIRQFF. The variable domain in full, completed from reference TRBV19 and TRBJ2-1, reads DGGITQSPKYLFRKEGQNVTLSCEQNLNHDAMYWYRQDPGQGLRLIYYSQIVNDFQKGDIAEGYSVSREKKESFPLTVTSAQKNPTAFYLCASSIETGSLIIRQFFGPGTRLTVL.

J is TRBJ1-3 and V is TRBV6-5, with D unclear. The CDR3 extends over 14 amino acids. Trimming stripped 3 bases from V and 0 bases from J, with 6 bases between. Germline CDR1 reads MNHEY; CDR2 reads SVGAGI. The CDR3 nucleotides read TGTGCCAGCAGTTATCAAAGCTCTGGAAACACCATATATTTT. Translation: CASSYQSSGNTIYF.

The CDR3 reads CASSLAGGPNYGYTF. The CDR3 DNA reads TGTGCCAGCAGCTTAGCAGGGGGACCCAACTATGGCTACACCTTC. The V and J genes are TRBV7-9 and TRBJ1-2; TRBD1 is a possible D gene (6 bases). Trimming removed 0 bases from V and 2 bases from J, with 10 bases in between. This CDR3 spans 15 amino acids. The V gene's germline CDR1 is SEHNR and CDR2 FQNEAQ (reference sequence).

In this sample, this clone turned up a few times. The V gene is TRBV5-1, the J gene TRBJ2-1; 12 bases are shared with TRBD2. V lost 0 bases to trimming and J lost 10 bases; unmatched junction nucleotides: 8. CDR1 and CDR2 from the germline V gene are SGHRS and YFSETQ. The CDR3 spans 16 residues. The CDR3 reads CASSLGGLAGAGEQFF. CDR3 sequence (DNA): TGCGCCAGCAGCTTGGGGGGACTAGCGGGTGCCGGAGAGCAGTTCTTC.

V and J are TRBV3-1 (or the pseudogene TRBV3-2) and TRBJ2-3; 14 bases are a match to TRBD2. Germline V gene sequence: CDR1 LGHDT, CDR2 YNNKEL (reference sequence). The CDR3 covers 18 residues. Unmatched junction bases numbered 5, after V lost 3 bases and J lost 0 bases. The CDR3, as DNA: TGTGCCAGCAGCCAGGGACTAGCGGGAGTAACTAGCACAGATACGCAGTATTTT. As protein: CASSQGLAGVTSTDTQYF.

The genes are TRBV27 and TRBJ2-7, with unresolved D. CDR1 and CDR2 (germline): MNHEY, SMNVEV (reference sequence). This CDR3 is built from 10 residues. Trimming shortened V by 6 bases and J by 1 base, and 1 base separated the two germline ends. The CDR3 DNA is TGTGCCAGCAGGTCCTACGAGCAGTACTTC. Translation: CASRSYEQYF.

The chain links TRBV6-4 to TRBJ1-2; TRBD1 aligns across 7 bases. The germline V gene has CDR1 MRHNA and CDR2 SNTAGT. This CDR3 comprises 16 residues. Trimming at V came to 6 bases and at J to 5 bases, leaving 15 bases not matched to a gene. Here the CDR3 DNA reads TGTGCCAGCAGCCCCCACAGGGGATCGGGGGAATATGGCTACACCTTC. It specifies CASSPHRGSGEYGYTF.

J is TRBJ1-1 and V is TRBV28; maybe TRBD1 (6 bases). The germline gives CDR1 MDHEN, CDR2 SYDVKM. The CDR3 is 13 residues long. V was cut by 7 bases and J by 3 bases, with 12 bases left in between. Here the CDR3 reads CASTIRQDTEAFF. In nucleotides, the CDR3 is TGTGCCAGCACCATCCGACAGGACACTGAAGCTTTCTTT.

As DNA, the CDR3 is TGTGCCAGCATTCCCTCCTTCGCCGGAAACACTGAAGCTTTCTTT. It translates to CASIPSFAGNTEAFF. This chain joins TRBV2 and TRBJ1-1; D gene ambiguous. This CDR3 has 15 amino acids. V was clipped by 7 bases and J by 2 bases, with 17 bases between them. Germline CDR1 and CDR2: SNHLY and FYNNEI.